This entry lists 23 T cell receptor beta chains sequenced from one sample in a study of cytotoxic CD8 clonotypes in ibrutinib-treated CLL. Here immunoSEQ multiplex PCR was the method, and the copy in TCRdb shows in-frame clones only, minus some. The sample lists 35,000 to 45,000 clones; nearly 70% were seen once. Here the sequenced sample was PBMCs, taken after 12 months of ibrutinib treatment. All receptors derive from a human donor with chronic lymphocytic leukemia.

This chain links TRBV7-9 with TRBJ1-3, with D possibly TRBD1 on 6 matching bases. Germline V gene lookup returns CDR1 SEHNR and CDR2 FQNEAQ (reference sequence). V gave up 5 bases and J gave up 0 bases, with 11 bases separating them. The CDR3 runs 15 residues. CDR3: CASSPQGTSGNTIYF. CDR3 in DNA: TGTGCCAGCAGCCCCCAGGGGACCTCTGGAAACACCATATATTTT.

The rearrangement joins TRBV19 to TRBJ1-1; D is possibly TRBD1 (5 bases). Germline V gene data show CDR1 as LNHDA and CDR2 as SQIVND (reference sequence). The V end was cut by 10 bases, the J end by 1 base, with 19 bases between. The CDR3 runs 15 residues. CDR3 DNA: TGTGCCACCACGGGACGCCGGCTTAAGAACACTGAAGCTTTCTTT. As protein: CATTGRRLKNTEAFF.

This chain uses TRBV5-1 with TRBJ2-7, with 7 bases that match TRBD2. From germline, CDR1 is SGHRS and CDR2 YFSETQ. Trimming cost V 0 bases and J 2 bases; bases outside gene matches: 11. This CDR3 spans 17 amino acids. As DNA, the CDR3 is TGCGCCAGCAGCTTGGCCGGCGGGGGAGCAATGGCCTACGAGCAGTACTTC. Amino acids: CASSLAGGGAMAYEQYF. Drawing the rest from reference TRBV5-1 and TRBJ2-7, the complete variable domain is KAGVTQTPRYLIKTRGQQVTLSCSPISGHRSVSWYQQTPGQGLQFLFEYFSETQRNKGNFPGRFSGRQFSNSRSEMNVSTLELGDSALYLCASSLAGGGAMAYEQYFGPGTRLTVT.

The chain employs TRBV6-5 and TRBJ1-2; no reliable D call. Germline values: CDR1 MNHEY, CDR2 SVGAGI. The CDR3 has 14 residues. Trimming left V 7 bases short and J 8 bases short, with 20 bases between. The CDR3 DNA follows: TGTGCCAGCACCACTTCGGTGTCAGGTGGCGGCTACACCTTC. Its translation is CASTTSVSGGGYTF.

The genes are TRBV6-1 and TRBJ1-4; the D gene is possibly TRBD1 (5 bases). From germline, CDR1 is MNHNS and CDR2 SASEGT. The V end lost 0 bases, the J end lost 8 bases, and 16 bases lay between the germline ends. The CDR3 is made up of 16 amino acids. This chain's CDR3 is CASSEALPGGVEKLFF. The DNA of the CDR3 is TGTGCCAGCAGTGAAGCGCTTCCGGGAGGGGTCGAAAAACTGTTTTTT.

This chain links TRBV5-6 with TRBJ2-1; no firm D call. Per the germline V gene, CDR1 is SGHDT and CDR2 is YYEEEE. V gave up 1 base and J gave up 6 bases, with 17 bases separating them. The length of the CDR3 is 16 residues. The CDR3 nucleotides are TGTGCCAGCAGCTTGTGGGTTGGGTTAGGGTCCAATGAGCAGTTCTTC. This codes for CASSLWVGLGSNEQFF.

The sample holds a few counts of this clone. The chain has TRBV5-6 and TRBJ2-4; no firm D call. This CDR3 is 14 amino acids long. Germline V CDR1 and CDR2: SGHDT, YYEEEE. The V and J ends lost 2 bases and 4 bases respectively, with 10 bases between them. The CDR3 DNA follows: TGTGCCAGCAGCTTCTACAGAACTAAAAACATTCAGTACTTC. Protein sequence: CASSFYRTKNIQYF.

V is TRBV30 and J is TRBJ2-7; 12 positions agree with TRBD1. This CDR3 comprises 15 residues. Germline V gives CDR1 GTSNPN, CDR2 SVGIG (reference sequence). The trim removed 1 base at V and 2 bases at J, leaving 3 bases unmatched. This CDR3 reads CAWSGDRGLPYEQYF. CDR3 nucleotides: TGTGCCTGGAGTGGGGACAGGGGGCTCCCCTACGAGCAGTACTTC.

This clone has just a few counts. The genes are TRBV14 and TRBJ1-1, with D hard to call. The CDR3 extends over 11 amino acids. Germline CDR1 and CDR2: SGHDN and FVKESK. Trimming stripped 1 base from V and 5 bases from J, with 2 bases between. CDR3 protein: CASSQVTEAFF. CDR3 DNA: TGTGCCAGCAGCCAAGTGACTGAAGCTTTCTTT.

The gene calls are TRBV5-5 and TRBJ1-2, with D perhaps matching TRBD1 (5 bases). Between the trimmed V and J ends, which lost 0 bases and 4 bases, there was a span of 13 bases. The CDR3 runs 15 residues. CDR1 is SGHKS, CDR2 YYEKEE, per germline (reference sequence). CDR3: CASSLEEGRVYGYTF. The CDR3 bases are TGTGCCAGCAGCTTGGAAGAGGGGCGCGTCTATGGCTACACCTTC.

The chain joins TRBV29-1 to TRBJ2-1, with 11 bases identical to TRBD2. Germline CDR1 and CDR2: SQVTM and ANQGSEA. V was clipped by 6 bases and J by 6 bases; unmatched bases: 10. The CDR3 is made up of 15 amino acids. The CDR3 here is CSVSTSGTPRNEQFF. In nucleotides, the CDR3 is TGCAGCGTGTCGACTAGCGGGACCCCCCGCAATGAGCAGTTCTTC.

This chain links TRBV29-1 with TRBJ2-1, with a weak D call TRBD2 (5 bases). Trimming cost V 3 bases and J 4 bases, with 10 bases left between them. CDR1 and CDR2 from the germline V gene are SQVTM and ANQGSEA. The CDR3 is 13 residues long. CDR3: CSVEGSGYNEQFF. DNA for the CDR3: TGCAGCGTTGAGGGGTCGGGGTACAATGAGCAGTTCTTC.

CDR3 protein: CASSQVPGLAGFSSYNEQFF. DNA for the CDR3: TGCGCCAGCAGCCAAGTTCCGGGACTAGCGGGGTTTAGCTCCTACAATGAGCAGTTCTTC. The chain is built from TRBV4-1 and TRBJ2-1; TRBD2 matches 13 bases. The J segment lost 0 bases and the V segment lost 1 base, leaving 9 bases of the junction unmatched. There are 20 residues in the CDR3. Germline assignment: CDR1 MGHRA and CDR2 YSYEKL.

The chain recombines TRBV19 with TRBJ1-5; 11 nucleotides line up with TRBD1. V gave up 4 bases and J gave up 7 bases; unmatched junction bases: 6. The germline V gene encodes CDR1 LNHDA and CDR2 SQIVND (reference sequence). CDR3 length: 15 amino acids. The DNA of the CDR3 is TGTGCCAGTAGTAGGGACAGGGGGTATATGCAGCCCCAGCATTTT. The encoded protein is CASSRDRGYMQPQHF.

The chain couples TRBV6-1 to TRBJ2-3; 9 bases align to TRBD2. This CDR3 is 17 amino acids long. Germline trimming cut 4 bases from V and 2 bases from J; bases unmatched to any gene: 10. Per germline, CDR1 MNHNS and CDR2 SASEGT. The CDR3 loop reads CASSGRGAGGFTDTQYF. The CDR3 nucleotides read TGTGCCAGCAGTGGACGAGGGGCGGGAGGGTTCACAGATACGCAGTATTTT.

DNA of the CDR3: TGTGCCAGCAGCTTAGAGCGTAGCGGGAGAACAGATACGCAGTATTTT. Protein: CASSLERSGRTDTQYF. The J gene is TRBJ2-3, the V gene TRBV11-2; TRBD2 matches at 9 bases. The CDR3 contains 16 residues. Germline V gene data show CDR1 as SGHAT and CDR2 as FQNNGV. The V and J ends lost 0 bases and 3 bases, in that order; junction bases with no gene match: 4.

Ten or more counts support this clone. The V and J genes are TRBV7-6 and TRBJ2-1; D not certain. The CDR3 loop spans 12 amino acids. Trimming pared 3 bases from V and 7 bases from J, leaving 7 bases between. Germline V CDR1 and CDR2: SGHVS, FNYEAQ. The CDR3 reads CASSLVGNEQFF. The DNA of the CDR3 is TGTGCCAGCAGCTTGGTAGGAAATGAGCAGTTCTTC. The entire variable domain, with the rest obtained from reference TRBV7-6 and TRBJ2-1, is as follows: GAGVSQSPRYKVTKRGQDVALRCDPISGHVSLYWYRQALGQGPEFLTYFNYEAQQDKSGLPNDRFSAERPEGSISTLTIQRTEQRDSAMYRCASSLVGNEQFFGPGTRLTVL.

The chain is built from TRBV11-2 and TRBJ2-7; 10 bases map to TRBD1. The trim removed 5 bases at V and 0 bases at J, leaving 4 bases unmatched. This CDR3 region has 15 residues. Per the germline V gene, CDR1 is SGHAT and CDR2 is FQNNGV. CDR3 DNA sequence: TGTGCCAGCAGCCATGACAGGGGGCCCTCCTACGAGCAGTACTTC. Translation: CASSHDRGPSYEQYF.

The chain couples TRBV28 to TRBJ1-1; TRBD1 matches 7 bases. Germline V CDR1 and CDR2: MDHEN, SYDVKM. The CDR3 contains 17 residues. The V segment lost 4 bases and the J segment 1 base; nucleotides outside the gene matches: 12. Here the CDR3 reads CASSYGTVANTNTEAFF. In DNA form, the CDR3 reads TGTGCCAGCAGTTACGGGACAGTTGCGAATACGAACACTGAAGCTTTCTTT.

This clone turned up a few times. V gene TRBV6-5 combines with J gene TRBJ1-1; D is undetermined. From germline, CDR1 is MNHEY and CDR2 SVGAGI. The germline V and J ends were trimmed by 5 bases and 5 bases, with 12 bases remaining between them. The CDR3 has 13 amino acids. In DNA, the CDR3 is TGTGCCAGCAGTGAAGGACCGTGGACTGAAGCTTTCTTT. Its protein product is CASSEGPWTEAFF.

Comment on this clone: The sample carries other DNA sequences with the same CDR3. The chain uses TRBV15 and TRBJ2-1, with D tentatively TRBD2 (6 bases). Germline CDR1 LNHNV, CDR2 YYDKDF (reference sequence). The CDR3 length is 14 residues. The V and J ends lost 0 bases and 5 bases respectively, with 8 bases between them. The DNA of the CDR3 is TGTGCCACCAGCAGAGATGGGGGGAACAATGAGCAGTTCTTC. Protein sequence: CATSRDGGNNEQFF. Supplemented by reference TRBV15 and TRBJ2-1, the full variable domain reads DAMVIQNPRYQVTQFGKPVTLSCSQTLNHNVMYWYQQKSSQAPKLLFHYYDKDFNNEADTPDNFQSRRPNTSFCFLDIRSPGLGDTAMYLCATSRDGGNNEQFFGPGTRLTVL.

This sequence joins TRBV5-1 and TRBJ2-5; 8 positions agree with TRBD2. The CDR3 is made up of 13 amino acids. The germline CDR1 and CDR2 sequences are SGHRS and YFSETQ. The V and J ends lost 9 bases and 3 bases, in that order; junction bases with no gene match: 7. The CDR3: CATRPAGEETQYF. As DNA, the CDR3 is TGCGCCACCCGGCCAGCGGGAGAAGAGACCCAGTACTTC.

This clone was observed a few times. The V call is TRBV9, the J call TRBJ2-7; D is ambiguous. This CDR3 has 15 amino acids. The V gene lost 0 bases and the J gene lost 4 bases, with 14 bases spanning the gap. Germline assignment: CDR1 SGDLS and CDR2 YYNGEE. The DNA for the CDR3 is TGTGCCAGCAGCGTAGCAGCTGAGGCCAGTTACGAGCAGTACTTC. Its translation is CASSVAAEASYEQYF.